One T cell receptor (beta chain) is described in this entry. What it recognizes is unknown. These data are taken from a study of graft-versus-host responses after intestinal transplantation. Some clones are missing from TCRdb's copy, which holds only in-frame ones; the method was immunoSEQ multiplex PCR. The sample consists of tens of thousands of clones, under 90% of them appearing once. The CDR3 runs 16 residues. The V gene end was trimmed by 4 bases and the J gene end by 2 bases; junction bases not matched to a gene: 7. CDR1 and CDR2 (germline): SNHLY, FYNNEI. Study-level points and caveats: In patients with graft-donor T cell macrochimerism, allograft graft-versus-host to host-versus-graft clonal ratios were high.

V gene TRBV2 combines with J gene TRBJ2-3, with 9 bases matching TRBD2. This clonotype was obtained from a human donor who was the organ donor for an intestinal transplant. This material consisted of unstimulated CD4+ T cells sorted from spleen or lymph node cells, taken before transplant. The CDR3 nucleotides are TGTGCCAGCAGTGGGTGGTCTAGCGGGGTCACAGATACGCAGTATTTT. Encoded protein: CASSGWSSGVTDTQYF.